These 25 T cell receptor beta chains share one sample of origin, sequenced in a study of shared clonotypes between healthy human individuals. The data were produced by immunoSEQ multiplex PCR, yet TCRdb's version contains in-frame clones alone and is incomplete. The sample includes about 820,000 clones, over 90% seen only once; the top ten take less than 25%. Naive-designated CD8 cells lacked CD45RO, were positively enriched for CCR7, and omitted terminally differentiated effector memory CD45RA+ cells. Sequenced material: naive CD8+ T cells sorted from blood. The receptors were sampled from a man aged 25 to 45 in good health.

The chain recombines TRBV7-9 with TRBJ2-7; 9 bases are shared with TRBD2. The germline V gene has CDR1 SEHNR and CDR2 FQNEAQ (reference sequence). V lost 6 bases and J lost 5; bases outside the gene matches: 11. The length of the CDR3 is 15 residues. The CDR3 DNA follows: TGTGCCAGCAGGTGGCCAGAAGGCGGGAGGGACGAGCAGTACTTC. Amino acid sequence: CASRWPEGGRDEQYF.

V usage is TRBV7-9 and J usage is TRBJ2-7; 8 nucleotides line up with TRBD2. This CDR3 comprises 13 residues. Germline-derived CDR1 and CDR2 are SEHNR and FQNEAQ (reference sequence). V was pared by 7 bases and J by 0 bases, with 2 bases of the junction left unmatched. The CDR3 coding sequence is TGTGCCAGCAACGGGGGGGCCTCCTACGAGCAGTACTTC. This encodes CASNGGASYEQYF.

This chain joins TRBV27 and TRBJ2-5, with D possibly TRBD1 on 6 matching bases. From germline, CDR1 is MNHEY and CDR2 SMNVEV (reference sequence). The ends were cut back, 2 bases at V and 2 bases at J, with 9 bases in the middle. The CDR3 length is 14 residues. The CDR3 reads CASSLLGQQETQYF. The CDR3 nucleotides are TGTGCCAGCAGTTTACTTGGACAGCAAGAGACCCAGTACTTC.

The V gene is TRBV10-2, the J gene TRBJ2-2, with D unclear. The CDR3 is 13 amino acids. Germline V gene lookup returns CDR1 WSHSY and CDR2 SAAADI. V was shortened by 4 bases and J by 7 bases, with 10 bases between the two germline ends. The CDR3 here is CASSGTFLGELFF. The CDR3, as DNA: TGCGCCAGCAGTGGAACTTTTCTCGGGGAGCTGTTTTTT.

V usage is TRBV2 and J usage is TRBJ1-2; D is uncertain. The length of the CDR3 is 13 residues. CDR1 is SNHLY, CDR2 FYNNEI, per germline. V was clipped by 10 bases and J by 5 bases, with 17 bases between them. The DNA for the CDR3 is TGTGCCACATGGGAATCCGGGAGGTATGGCTACACCTTC. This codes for CATWESGRYGYTF.

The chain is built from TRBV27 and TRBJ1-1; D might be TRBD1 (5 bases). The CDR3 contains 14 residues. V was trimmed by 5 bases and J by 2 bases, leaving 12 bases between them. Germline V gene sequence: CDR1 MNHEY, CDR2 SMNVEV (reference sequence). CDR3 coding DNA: TGTGCCAGCAGTGGGGGACTAAGAAACACTGAAGCTTTCTTT. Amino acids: CASSGGLRNTEAFF.

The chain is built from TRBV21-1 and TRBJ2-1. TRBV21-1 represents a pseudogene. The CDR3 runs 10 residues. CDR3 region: CASSVHEQFF. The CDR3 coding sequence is TGTGCCAGCAGCGTTCATGAGCAGTTCTTC.

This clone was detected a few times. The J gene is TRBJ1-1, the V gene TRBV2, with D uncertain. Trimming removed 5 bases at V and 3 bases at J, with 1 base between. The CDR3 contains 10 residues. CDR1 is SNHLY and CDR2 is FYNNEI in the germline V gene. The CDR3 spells CASSYTEAFF. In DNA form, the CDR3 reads TGTGCCAGCAGTTACACTGAAGCTTTCTTT.

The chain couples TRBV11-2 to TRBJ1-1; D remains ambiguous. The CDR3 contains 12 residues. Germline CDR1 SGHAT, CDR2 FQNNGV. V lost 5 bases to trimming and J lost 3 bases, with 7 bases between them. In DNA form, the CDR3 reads TGTGCCAGCAGCCCCCAGGACACTGAAGCTTTCTTT. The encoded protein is CASSPQDTEAFF.

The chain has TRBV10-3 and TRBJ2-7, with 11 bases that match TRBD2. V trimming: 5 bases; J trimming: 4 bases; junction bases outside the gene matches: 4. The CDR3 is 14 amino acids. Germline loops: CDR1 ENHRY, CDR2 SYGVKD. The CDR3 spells CAISTSGRRYEQYF. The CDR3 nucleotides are TGTGCCATCAGTACTAGCGGGAGAAGGTACGAGCAGTACTTC.

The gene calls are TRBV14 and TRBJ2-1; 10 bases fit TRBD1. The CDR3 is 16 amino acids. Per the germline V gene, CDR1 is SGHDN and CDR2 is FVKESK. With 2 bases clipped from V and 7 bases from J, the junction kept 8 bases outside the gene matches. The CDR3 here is CASSQPGQGLWNEQFF. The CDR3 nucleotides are TGTGCCAGCAGCCAACCGGGACAGGGGCTTTGGAATGAGCAGTTCTTC.

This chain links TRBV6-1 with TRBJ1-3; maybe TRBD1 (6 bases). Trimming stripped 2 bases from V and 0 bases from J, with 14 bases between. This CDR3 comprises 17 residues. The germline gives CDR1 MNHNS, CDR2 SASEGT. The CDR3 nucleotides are TGTGCCAGCAGTGAAAATGCAGACAGGAGCTCTGGAAACACCATATATTTT. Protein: CASSENADRSSGNTIYF.

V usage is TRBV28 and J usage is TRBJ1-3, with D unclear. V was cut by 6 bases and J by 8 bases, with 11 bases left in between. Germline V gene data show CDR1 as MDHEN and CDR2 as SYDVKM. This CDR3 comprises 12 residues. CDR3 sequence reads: CASRQLDYTIYF. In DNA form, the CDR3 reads TGTGCCAGCAGACAGCTGGATTACACCATATATTTT. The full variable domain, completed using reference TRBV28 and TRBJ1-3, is DVKVTQSSRYLVKRTGEKVFLECVQDMDHENMFWYRQDPGLGLRLIYFSYDVKMKEKGDIPEGYSVSREKKERFSLILESASTNQTSMYLCASRQLDYTIYFGEGSWLTVV.

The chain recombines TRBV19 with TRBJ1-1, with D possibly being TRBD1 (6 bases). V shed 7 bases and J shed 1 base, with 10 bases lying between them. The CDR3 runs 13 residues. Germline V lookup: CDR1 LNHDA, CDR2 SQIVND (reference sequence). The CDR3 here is CASINRANTEAFF. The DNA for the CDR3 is TGTGCCAGTATCAACAGGGCGAACACTGAAGCTTTCTTT.

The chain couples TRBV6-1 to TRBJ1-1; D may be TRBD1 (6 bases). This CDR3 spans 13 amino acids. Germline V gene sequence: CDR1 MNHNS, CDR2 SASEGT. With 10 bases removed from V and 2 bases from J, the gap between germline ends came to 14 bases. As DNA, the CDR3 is TGTGCCACGGGGACACCTAGAAACACTGAAGCTTTCTTT. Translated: CATGTPRNTEAFF.

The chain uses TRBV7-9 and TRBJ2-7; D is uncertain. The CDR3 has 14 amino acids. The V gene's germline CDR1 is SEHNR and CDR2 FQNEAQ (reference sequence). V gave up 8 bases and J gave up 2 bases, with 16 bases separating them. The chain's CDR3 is CASPSDTIPYEQYF. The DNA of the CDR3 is TGTGCCAGCCCTTCCGACACTATACCCTACGAGCAGTACTTC.

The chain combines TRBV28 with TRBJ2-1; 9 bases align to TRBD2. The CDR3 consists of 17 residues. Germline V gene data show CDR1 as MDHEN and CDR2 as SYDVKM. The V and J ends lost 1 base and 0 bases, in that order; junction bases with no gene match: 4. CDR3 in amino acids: CASSLFSSGVSYNEQFF. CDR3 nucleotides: TGTGCCAGCAGTTTATTCTCTAGCGGGGTCTCCTACAATGAGCAGTTCTTC.

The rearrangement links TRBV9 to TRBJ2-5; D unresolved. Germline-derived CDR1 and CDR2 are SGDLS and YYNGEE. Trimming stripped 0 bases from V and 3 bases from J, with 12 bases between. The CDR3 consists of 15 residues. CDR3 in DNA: TGTGCCAGCAGCGTAGGGGGTGGCTGGGAAGAGACCCAGTACTTC. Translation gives CASSVGGGWEETQYF.

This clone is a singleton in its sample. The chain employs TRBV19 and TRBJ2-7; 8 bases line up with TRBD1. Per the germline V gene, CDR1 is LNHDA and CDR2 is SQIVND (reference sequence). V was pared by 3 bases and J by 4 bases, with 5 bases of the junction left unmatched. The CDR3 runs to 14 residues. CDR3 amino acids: CASSIGDRRYEQYF. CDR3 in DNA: TGTGCCAGTAGTATTGGGGACAGGCGTTACGAGCAGTACTTC.

For the CDR3, the DNA is TGTGCCAGCAGAGCCCTTGGGGTAGGGAAGACCCAGTACTTC. It encodes CASRALGVGKTQYF. The rearrangement links TRBV6-1 to TRBJ2-5, with no clear D. Per the germline V gene, CDR1 is MNHNS and CDR2 is SASEGT. Trimming pared 6 bases from V and 6 bases from J, leaving 17 bases between. This CDR3 has 14 residues.

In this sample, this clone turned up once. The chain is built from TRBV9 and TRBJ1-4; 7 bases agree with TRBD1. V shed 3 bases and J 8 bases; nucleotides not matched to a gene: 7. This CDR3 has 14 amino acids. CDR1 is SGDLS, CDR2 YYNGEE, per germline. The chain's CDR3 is CASSGTGREEKLFF. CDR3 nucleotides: TGTGCCAGCAGCGGGACAGGACGAGAGGAAAAACTGTTTTTT.

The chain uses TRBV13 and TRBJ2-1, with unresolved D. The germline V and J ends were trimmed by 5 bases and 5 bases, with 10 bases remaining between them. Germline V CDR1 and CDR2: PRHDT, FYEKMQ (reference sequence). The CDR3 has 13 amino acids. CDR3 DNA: TGTGCCAGCAGCCCCGGTGGGCACAATGAGCAGTTCTTC. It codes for CASSPGGHNEQFF.

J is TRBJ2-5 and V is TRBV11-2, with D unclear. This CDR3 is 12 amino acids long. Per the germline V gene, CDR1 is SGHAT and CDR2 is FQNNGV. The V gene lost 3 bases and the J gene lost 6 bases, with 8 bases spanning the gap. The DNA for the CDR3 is TGTGCCAGCAGCTTGATAACCCAGACCCAGTACTTC. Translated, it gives CASSLITQTQYF.

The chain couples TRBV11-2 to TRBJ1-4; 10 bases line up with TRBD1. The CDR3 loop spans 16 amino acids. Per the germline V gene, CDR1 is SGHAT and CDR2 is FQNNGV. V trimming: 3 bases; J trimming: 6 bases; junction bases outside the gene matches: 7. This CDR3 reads CASSFNRGQGDEKLFF. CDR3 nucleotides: TGTGCCAGCAGCTTCAACCGAGGACAGGGGGATGAAAAACTGTTTTTT.

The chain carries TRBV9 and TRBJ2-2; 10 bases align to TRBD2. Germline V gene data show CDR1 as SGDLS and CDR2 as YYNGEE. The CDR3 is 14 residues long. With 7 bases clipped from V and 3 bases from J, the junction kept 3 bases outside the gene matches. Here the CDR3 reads CASQREGYTGELFF. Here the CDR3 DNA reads TGTGCCAGCCAGCGGGAGGGCTACACCGGGGAGCTGTTTTTT.